This T cell receptor (beta chain) was identified in a study of OX40 agonist ivuxolimab in advanced cancers. Whole-study context: Ivuxolimab, an antibody acting as an agonist of OX40 (CD134), was used to treat patients.

Germline V gene lookup returns CDR1 SGHRS and CDR2 YFSETQ. This CDR3 is built from 14 residues. V trimming: 7 bases; J trimming: 4 bases; junction bases outside the gene matches: 5. Generated by immunoSEQ multiplex PCR, the TCRdb table keeps only in-frame clones and is missing some. The sample holds about 64,000 clones, under 95% seen once. Sequenced here: CD4+ or CD8+ T cells sorted from blood, sampled in a trial of the OX40 agonist ivuxolimab. The clonotype comes from an adult with an advanced solid tumor such as melanoma, head and neck, liver or kidney cancer. This chain links TRBV5-1 with TRBJ2-2; 9 bases fit TRBD1. CDR3 amino acids: CASLGQGGTGELFF. DNA of the CDR3: TGCGCCAGCCTGGGACAGGGAGGCACCGGGGAGCTGTTTTTT.